This T cell receptor beta chain was found in a study of blood T cell repertoires in COVID-19. Study information: Whether acute or convalescent, the COVID-19 samples came from the United States, Italy and Spain. Sources were T cells, B-cell-depleted T cells, or PBMCs; the material itself was cDNA or gDNA.

The V end lost 4 bases, the J end lost 8 bases, and 21 bases lay between the germline ends. The CDR3 contains 15 residues. Germline CDR1 reads SGHRS; CDR2 reads YFSETQ. Only in-frame clones appear in the TCRdb table, and some are missing; sequencing was by immunoSEQ multiplex PCR. The sample shows 180,000 or so clones, nearly 90% of them seen only once. The chain joins TRBV5-1 to TRBJ1-2; no firm D call. This sequence originates from a man aged 50-59 years with acute or convalescent COVID-19. Material for sequencing was peripheral blood. CDR3 amino acids: CASSPSRDKARGYTF. CDR3 sequence (DNA): TGCGCCAGCAGCCCAAGCCGGGATAAGGCGCGGGGCTACACCTTC.